The clone carrying this T cell receptor beta chain was picked up one time. Its antigen is not known. The sample is drawn from a study of T cells after posttransplantation cyclophosphamide. Study-wide points: Blood and skin or GI T cell repertoires showed limited TRB overlap. Recipient CMV seropositivity and CMV reactivation strongly tracked TRB clonality.

Control samples came 1 year after myeloablative marrow transplants with methotrexate plus calcineurin inhibitor. Profiled with immunoSEQ multiplex PCR; TCRdb holds only in-frame clones, not every one. The sample has roughly 15,000 clones, roughly 84% seen once. Trimming removed 5 bases at V and 6 bases at J, with 17 bases between. This CDR3 comprises 15 residues. Germline V gives CDR1 SGHVS, CDR2 FQNEAQ. The origin of this receptor is a male patient between 45 and 59 years old who received an allogeneic stem cell transplant from an unrelated donor, was CMV-positive, and had chronic GVHD only. Some T cells here may be from the graft donor. The chain links TRBV7-8 to TRBJ2-1; D is perhaps TRBD2 (6 bases). This sample comprised PBMCs, obtained after an allogeneic stem cell transplant with a calcineurin inhibitor and methotrexate. The CDR3 protein is CASSPVLIAVNEQFF. CDR3 coding DNA: TGTGCCAGCAGCCCCGTGTTAATAGCGGTCAATGAGCAGTTCTTC.